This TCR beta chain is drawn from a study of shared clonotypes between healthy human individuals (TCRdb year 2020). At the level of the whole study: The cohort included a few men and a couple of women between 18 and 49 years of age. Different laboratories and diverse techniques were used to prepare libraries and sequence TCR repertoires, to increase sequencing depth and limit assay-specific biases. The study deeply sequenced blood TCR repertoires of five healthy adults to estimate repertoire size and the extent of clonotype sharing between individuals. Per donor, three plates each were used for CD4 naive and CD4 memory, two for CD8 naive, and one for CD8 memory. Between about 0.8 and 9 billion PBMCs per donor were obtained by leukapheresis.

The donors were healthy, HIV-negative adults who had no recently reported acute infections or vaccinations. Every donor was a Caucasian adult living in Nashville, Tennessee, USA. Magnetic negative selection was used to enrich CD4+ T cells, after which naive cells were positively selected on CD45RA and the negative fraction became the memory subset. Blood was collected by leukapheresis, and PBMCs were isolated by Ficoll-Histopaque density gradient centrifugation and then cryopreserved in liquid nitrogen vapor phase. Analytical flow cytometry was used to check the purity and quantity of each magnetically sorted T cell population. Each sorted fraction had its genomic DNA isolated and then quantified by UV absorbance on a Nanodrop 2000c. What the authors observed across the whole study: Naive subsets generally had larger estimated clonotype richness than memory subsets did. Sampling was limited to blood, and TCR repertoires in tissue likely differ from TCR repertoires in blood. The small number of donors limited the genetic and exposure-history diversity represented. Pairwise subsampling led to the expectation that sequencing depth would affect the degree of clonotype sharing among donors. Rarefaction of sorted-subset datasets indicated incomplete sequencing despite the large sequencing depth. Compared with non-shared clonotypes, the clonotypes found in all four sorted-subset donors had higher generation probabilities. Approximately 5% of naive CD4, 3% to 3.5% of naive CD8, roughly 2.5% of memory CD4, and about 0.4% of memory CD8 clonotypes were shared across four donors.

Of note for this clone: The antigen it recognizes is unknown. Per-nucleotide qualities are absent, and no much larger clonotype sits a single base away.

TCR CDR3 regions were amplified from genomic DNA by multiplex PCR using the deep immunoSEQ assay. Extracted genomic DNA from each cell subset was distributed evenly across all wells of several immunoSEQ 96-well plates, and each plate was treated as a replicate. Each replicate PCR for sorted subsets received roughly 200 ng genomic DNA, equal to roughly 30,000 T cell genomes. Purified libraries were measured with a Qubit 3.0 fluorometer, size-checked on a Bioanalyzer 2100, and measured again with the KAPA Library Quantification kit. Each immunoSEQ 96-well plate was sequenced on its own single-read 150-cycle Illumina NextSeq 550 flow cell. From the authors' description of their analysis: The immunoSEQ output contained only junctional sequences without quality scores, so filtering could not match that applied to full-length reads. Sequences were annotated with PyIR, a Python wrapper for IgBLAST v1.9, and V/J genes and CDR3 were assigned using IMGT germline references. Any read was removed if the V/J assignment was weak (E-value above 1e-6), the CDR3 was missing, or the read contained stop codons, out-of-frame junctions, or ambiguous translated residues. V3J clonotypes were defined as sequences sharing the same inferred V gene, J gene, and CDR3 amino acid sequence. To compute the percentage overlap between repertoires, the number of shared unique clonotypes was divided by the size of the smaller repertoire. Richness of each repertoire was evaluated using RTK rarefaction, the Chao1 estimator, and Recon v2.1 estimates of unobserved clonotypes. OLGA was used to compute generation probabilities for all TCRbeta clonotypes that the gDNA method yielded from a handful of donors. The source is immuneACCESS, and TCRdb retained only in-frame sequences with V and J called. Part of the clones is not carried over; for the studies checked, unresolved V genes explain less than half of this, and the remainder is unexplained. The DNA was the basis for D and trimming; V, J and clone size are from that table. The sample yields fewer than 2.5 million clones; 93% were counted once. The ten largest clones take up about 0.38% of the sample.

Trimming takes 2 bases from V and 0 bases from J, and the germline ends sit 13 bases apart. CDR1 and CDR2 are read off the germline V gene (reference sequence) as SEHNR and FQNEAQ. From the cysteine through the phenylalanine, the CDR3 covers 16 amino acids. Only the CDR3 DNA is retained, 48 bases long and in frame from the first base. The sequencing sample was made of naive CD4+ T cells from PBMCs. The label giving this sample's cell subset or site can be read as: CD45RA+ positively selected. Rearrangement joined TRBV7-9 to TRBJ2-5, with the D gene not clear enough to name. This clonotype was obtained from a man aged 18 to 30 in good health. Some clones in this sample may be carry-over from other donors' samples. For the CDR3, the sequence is CASSLWALRYQETQYF. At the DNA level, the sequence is TGTGCCAGCAGCTTATGGGCACTTAGGTACCAAGAGACCCAGTACTTC.